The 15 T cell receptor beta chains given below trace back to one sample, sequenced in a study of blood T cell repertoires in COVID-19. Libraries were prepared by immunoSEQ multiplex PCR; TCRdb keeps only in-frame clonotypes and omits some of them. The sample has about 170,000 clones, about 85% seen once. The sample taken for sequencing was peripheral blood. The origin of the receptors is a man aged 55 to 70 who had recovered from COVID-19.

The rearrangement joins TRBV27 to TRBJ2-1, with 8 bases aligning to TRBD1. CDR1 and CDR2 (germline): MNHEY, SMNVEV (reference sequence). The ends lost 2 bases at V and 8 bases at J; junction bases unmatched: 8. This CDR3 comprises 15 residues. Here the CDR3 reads CASSLVDRVEDEQFF. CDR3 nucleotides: TGTGCCAGCAGTTTAGTGGACAGGGTCGAGGATGAGCAGTTCTTC.

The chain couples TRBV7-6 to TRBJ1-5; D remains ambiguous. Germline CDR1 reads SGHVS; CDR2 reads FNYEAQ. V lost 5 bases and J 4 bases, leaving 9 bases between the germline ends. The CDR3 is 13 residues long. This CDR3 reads CASSPTPNQPQHF. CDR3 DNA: TGTGCCAGCAGCCCGACTCCGAATCAGCCCCAGCATTTT.

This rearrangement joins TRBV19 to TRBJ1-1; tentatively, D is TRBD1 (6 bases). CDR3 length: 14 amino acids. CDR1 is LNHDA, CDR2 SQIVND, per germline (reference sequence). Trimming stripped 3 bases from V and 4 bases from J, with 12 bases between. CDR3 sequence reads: CASSIGQGSTEAFF. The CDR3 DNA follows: TGTGCCAGTAGTATCGGCCAGGGGAGCACTGAAGCTTTCTTT.

The CDR3 DNA follows: TGTGCCAGCAGCTATGGGGGCATGAGCAATCAGCCCCAGCATTTT. The encoded protein is CASSYGGMSNQPQHF. The chain recombines TRBV7-2 with TRBJ1-5; D may be TRBD1 (6 bases). This CDR3 is 15 amino acids long. V was trimmed by 4 bases and J by 1 base, leaving 11 bases between them. Germline V lookup: CDR1 SGHTA, CDR2 FQGNSA.

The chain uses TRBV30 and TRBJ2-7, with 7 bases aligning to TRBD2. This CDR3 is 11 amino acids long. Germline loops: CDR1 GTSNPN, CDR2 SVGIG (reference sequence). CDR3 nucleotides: TGTGCTTGCGGGGGAGACTACGAGCAGTACTTC. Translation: CACGGDYEQYF.

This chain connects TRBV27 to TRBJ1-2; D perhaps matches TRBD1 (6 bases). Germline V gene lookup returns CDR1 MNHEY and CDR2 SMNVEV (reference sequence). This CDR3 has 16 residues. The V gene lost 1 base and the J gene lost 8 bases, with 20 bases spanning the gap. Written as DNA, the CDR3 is TGTGCCAGCAGTTTATTGTCAGGGGTGCTTTCCGGGGGCTACACCTTC. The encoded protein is CASSLLSGVLSGGYTF.

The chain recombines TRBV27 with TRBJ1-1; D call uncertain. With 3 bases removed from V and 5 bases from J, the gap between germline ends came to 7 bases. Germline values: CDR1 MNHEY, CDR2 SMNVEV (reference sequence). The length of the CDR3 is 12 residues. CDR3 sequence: CASSFRGTEAFF. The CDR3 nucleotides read TGTGCCAGCAGTTTTCGCGGGACTGAAGCTTTCTTT.

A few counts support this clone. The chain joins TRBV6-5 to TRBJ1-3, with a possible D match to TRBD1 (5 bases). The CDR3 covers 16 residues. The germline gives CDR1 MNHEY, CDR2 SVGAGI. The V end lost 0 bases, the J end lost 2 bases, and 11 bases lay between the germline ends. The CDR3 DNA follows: TGTGCCAGCAGTTACTCCGGAGGGGTAACTGGAAACACCATATATTTT. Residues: CASSYSGGVTGNTIYF.

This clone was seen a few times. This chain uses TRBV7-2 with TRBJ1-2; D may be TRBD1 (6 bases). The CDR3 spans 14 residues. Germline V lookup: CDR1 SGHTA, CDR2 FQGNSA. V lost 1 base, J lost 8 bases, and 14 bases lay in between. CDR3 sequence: CASSLGWQGLGYTF. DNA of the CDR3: TGTGCCAGCAGCTTAGGATGGCAGGGGTTGGGCTACACCTTC.

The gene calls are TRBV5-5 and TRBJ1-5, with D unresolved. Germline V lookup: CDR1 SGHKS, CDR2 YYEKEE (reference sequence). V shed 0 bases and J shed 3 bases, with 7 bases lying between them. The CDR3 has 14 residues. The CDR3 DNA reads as TGTGCCAGCAGCTTGGATCCAGACAATCAGCCCCAGCATTTT. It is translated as CASSLDPDNQPQHF.

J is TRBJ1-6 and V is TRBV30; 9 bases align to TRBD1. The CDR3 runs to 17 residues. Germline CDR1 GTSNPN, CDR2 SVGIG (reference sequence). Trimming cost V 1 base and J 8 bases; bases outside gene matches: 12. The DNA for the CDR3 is TGTGCCTGGAGTGCCGCGCGTTCCGGGACAGGGTATTCACCCCTCCACTTT. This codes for CAWSAARSGTGYSPLHF.

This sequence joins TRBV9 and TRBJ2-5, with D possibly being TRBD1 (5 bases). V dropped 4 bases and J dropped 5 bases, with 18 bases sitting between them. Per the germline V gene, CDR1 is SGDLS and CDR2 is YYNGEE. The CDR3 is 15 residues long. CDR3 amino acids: CASSPEAGPGETQYF. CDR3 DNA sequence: TGTGCCAGCAGCCCCGAGGCAGGGCCAGGGGAGACCCAGTACTTC. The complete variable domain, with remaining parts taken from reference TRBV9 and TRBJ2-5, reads DSGVTQTPKHLITATGQRVTLRCSPRSGDLSVYWYQQSLDQGLQFLIQYYNGEERAKGNILERFSAQQFPDLHSELNLSSLELGDSALYFCASSPEAGPGETQYFGPGTRLLVL.

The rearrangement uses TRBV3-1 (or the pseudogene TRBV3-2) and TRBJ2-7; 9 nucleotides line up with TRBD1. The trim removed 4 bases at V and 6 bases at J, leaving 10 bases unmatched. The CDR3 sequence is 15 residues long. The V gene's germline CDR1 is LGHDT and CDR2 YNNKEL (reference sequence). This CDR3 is CASSPMGQGKAEQYF. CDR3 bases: TGTGCCAGCAGCCCCATGGGACAGGGTAAGGCCGAGCAGTACTTC.

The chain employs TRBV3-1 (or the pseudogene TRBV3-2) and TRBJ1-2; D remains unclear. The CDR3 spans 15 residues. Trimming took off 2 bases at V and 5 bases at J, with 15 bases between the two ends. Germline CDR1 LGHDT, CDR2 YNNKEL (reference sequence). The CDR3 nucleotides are TGTGCCAGCAGCCAATCAGTCGGAACAGTTTATGGCTACACCTTC. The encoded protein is CASSQSVGTVYGYTF.

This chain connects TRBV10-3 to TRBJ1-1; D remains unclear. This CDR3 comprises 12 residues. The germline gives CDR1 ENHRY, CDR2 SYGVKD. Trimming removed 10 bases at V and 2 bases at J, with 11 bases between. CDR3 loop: CATVGVNTEAFF. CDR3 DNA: TGTGCCACCGTCGGGGTCAACACTGAAGCTTTCTTT.